Below, 23 T cell receptor beta chains from the same sample are listed, as sequenced in a study of breast tumors, draining lymph nodes, adjacent tissues. Samples came from axillary lymph nodes draining the breast cancer. TCRdb called the multiplex PCR reads again in MiXCR, with one record for every CDR3 protein. This table has about 130,000 distinct CDR3 sequences, less than 20% appearing once. The sequenced sample was axillary lymph node tissue. These receptors were taken from a female donor with breast cancer. Some clones in this sample may be carry-over from other donors' samples.

Notes on this clonotype: Given a much more abundant clone one base away, this may be a read error. The chain joins TRBV9 to TRBJ2-1, with 10 bases lining up with TRBD2. The germline V gene has CDR1 SGDLS and CDR2 YYNGEE. This CDR3 comprises 15 residues. The DNA of the CDR3 is TGTGTCAGCAGCACCGGACTAGCGGCCTACAATGAGCAGTTCTTC. Its protein product is CVSSTGLAAYNEQFF.

This clonotype appeared many times. J is TRBJ2-7 and V is TRBV12-3 or TRBV12-4, with D maybe TRBD2 (6 bases). The CDR3 is made up of 14 amino acids. The V gene lost 4 bases and the J gene lost 1 base, with 11 bases spanning the gap. CDR3 amino acids: CASSWGEMSYEQYF. The CDR3 DNA sequence: TGTGCCAGCAGTTGGGGGGAAATGTCCTACGAGCAGTACTTC.

There are many counts of this clonotype. The gene calls are TRBV5-1 and TRBJ2-5; 7 positions agree with TRBD2. The CDR3 covers 15 residues. Germline CDR1 and CDR2: SGHRS and YFSETQ. The V segment lost 3 bases and the J segment 5 bases; nucleotides outside the gene matches: 10. CDR3 region: CASSSSRRETETQYF. In nucleotides, the CDR3 is TGCGCCAGCAGCTCCTCGAGGCGGGAGACGGAGACCCAGTACTTC. Looking up the rest from reference TRBV5-1 and TRBJ2-5 gives the full variable domain: KAGVTQTPRYLIKTRGQQVTLSCSPISGHRSVSWYQQTPGQGLQFLFEYFSETQRNKGNFPGRFSGRQFSNSRSEMNVSTLELGDSALYLCASSSSRRETETQYFGPGTRLLVL.

This clonotype was observed many times. This rearrangement joins TRBV4-2 to TRBJ2-7; 9 nucleotides agree with TRBD2. V gave up 1 base and J gave up 7 bases; unmatched junction bases: 8. CDR1 and CDR2 (germline): LGHNA, YNFKEQ. The CDR3 has 15 residues. CDR3 coding DNA: TGTGCCAGCAGCCAAGCGGCGGGAGGGCCTGAGGAGCAGTACTTC. This codes for CASSQAAGGPEEQYF.

To note about this clonotype: Sequence at one end of the junction differs from germline and may be a read error. J is TRBJ1-2 and V is TRBV30, with 7 bases identical to TRBD1. CDR1 is GTSNPN and CDR2 is SVGIG in the germline V gene (reference sequence). This CDR3 comprises 15 residues. The CDR3 is CARRDRKTPNYGYTF. The CDR3 nucleotides are TGTGCCCGGAGGGACAGAAAAACCCCTAACTATGGCTACACCTTC.

Note on this clonotype: It may be a read error: a sequence one base away is much more abundant. The final CDR3 position lacks the conserved phenylalanine or tryptophan, pointing to a likely read error. The V call is TRBV2, the J call TRBJ2-2; a weak D match, TRBD2 (6 bases). The V gene lost 1 base and the J gene lost 5 bases, with 11 bases spanning the gap. Germline CDR1 is SNHLY and CDR2 is FYNNEI. CDR3 length: 15 amino acids. The CDR3 DNA is TGTGCCAGCAGTGAAGAGGTCGGGGGTACCGGGGAGCTGTTTCTT. Translating it yields CASSEEVGGTGELFL.

Of note for this clonotype: A much larger clone sits a single nucleotide away, making a read error possible. V and J are TRBV19 and TRBJ2-2; D call uncertain. This CDR3 region has 14 residues. Germline CDR1 reads LNHDA; CDR2 reads SQIVND (reference sequence). Trimming shortened V by 7 bases and J by 4 bases, and 13 bases separated the two germline ends. The DNA of the CDR3 is TGTGCCAGTATCAGGCAGGACCTCACCGGGGAGCTGTTTTTT. It codes for CASIRQDLTGELFF.

Remarks on this clonotype: A read error may account for a junction end that differs from germline. J is TRBJ1-2 and V is TRBV3-1, with D unresolved. This CDR3 is 15 amino acids long. Germline V gives CDR1 LGHDT, CDR2 YNNKEL (reference sequence). The CDR3: CASSQAELPNYGCTF. CDR3 coding DNA: TGTGCCAGCAGCCAAGCGGAACTTCCTAACTATGGCTGCACCTTC.

The table lists this clonotype with a few counts. A much larger clone lies a single base off, so this may be a read error. This sequence joins TRBV10-1 and TRBJ2-3; tentatively, D is TRBD2 (5 bases). CDR1 WNHNN and CDR2 SYGVQD come from the germline V gene (reference sequence). CDR3 size: 14 residues. The CDR3 bases are TGCGCCAGCAGTGAGTCCCTAGCTGCAGATATGCAGTATTTT. Residues: CASSESLAADMQYF.

At least ten counts were recorded for this clonotype. As DNA, the CDR3 is TGTGCCAGCAGCTATAGGGGCGGGGTGGATACGCAGTATTTT. Its translation: CASSYRGGVDTQYF. The chain links TRBV11-2 to TRBJ2-3; TRBD2 might be the D (6 bases). This CDR3 region has 14 residues. The V and J ends lost 4 bases and 6 bases respectively, with 14 bases between them. Looked up from germline, CDR1 is SGHAT and CDR2 is FQNNGV.

This chain connects TRBV12-3 or TRBV12-4 to TRBJ1-4; the D gene is possibly TRBD1 (6 bases). The CDR3 consists of 17 residues. Trimming removed 6 bases at V and 8 bases at J, with 25 bases between. The chain's CDR3 is CASSPTGTSGQGEKLFF. CDR3 DNA: TGTGCCAGCAGCCCAACCGGGACTAGTGGGCAGGGGGAAAAACTGTTTTTT.

This clonotype turned up a few times. This chain uses TRBV28 with TRBJ2-5; 11 nucleotides line up with TRBD2. The CDR3 totals 15 residues. Looked up from germline, CDR1 is MDHEN and CDR2 is SYDVKM. The junction had 5 bases not matched to a gene; V was cut back by 3 bases and J by 5 bases. The CDR3 region has the DNA TGTGCCAGCAGTTTTAGCGGGAGGGCCTGGGAGACCCAGTACTTC. This codes for CASSFSGRAWETQYF. Full variable domain (outside the CDR3, taken from reference TRBV28 and TRBJ2-5): DVKVTQSSRYLVKRTGEKVFLECVQDMDHENMFWYRQDPGLGLRLIYFSYDVKMKEKGDIPEGYSVSREKKERFSLILESASTNQTSMYLCASSFSGRAWETQYFGPGTRLLVL.

The V gene is TRBV19, the J gene TRBJ2-6; D is unclear. The CDR3 covers 14 residues. Per the germline V gene, CDR1 is LNHDA and CDR2 is SQIVND (reference sequence). The ends were cut back, 9 bases at V and 0 bases at J, with 9 bases in the middle. The CDR3 spells CASAQNSGANVLTF. The CDR3 nucleotides read TGTGCCAGCGCCCAAAACTCTGGGGCCAACGTCCTGACTTTC.

With regard to this clonotype: A read error is possible here, since a much larger clone lies one base away. The genes are TRBV19 and TRBJ1-4; D is undetermined. This CDR3 is built from 15 residues. Per germline, CDR1 LNHDA and CDR2 SQIVND (reference sequence). Here the CDR3 DNA reads TGTGCCAGCCAAGAGGCCGGGATGTATGATGAAAAACCGTTTTTT. Its translation: CASQEAGMYDEKPFF.

The genes are TRBV5-4 and TRBJ2-1; 11 positions agree with TRBD2. The CDR3 is made up of 15 amino acids. In germline, CDR1 is SGHNT, CDR2 YYREEE (reference sequence). The J segment lost 6 bases and the V segment lost 3 bases, leaving 5 bases of the junction unmatched. CDR3 nucleotides: TGTGCCAGCAGCTCGCCCGGGACTAGCGGCAATGAGCAGTTCTTC. Encoded protein: CASSSPGTSGNEQFF.

This clonotype was observed many times. This rearrangement joins TRBV7-8 to TRBJ2-7; TRBD2 matches 11 bases. The CDR3 has 15 residues. The germline V gene encodes CDR1 SGHVS and CDR2 FQNEAQ. V was clipped by 5 bases and J by 4 bases; unmatched bases: 7. The DNA of the CDR3 is TGTGCCAGCAGCCCAACTAGCGGGAGTGGGTACGAGCAGTACTTC. As protein: CASSPTSGSGYEQYF.

The table lists this clonotype with a few counts. V and J are TRBV3-1 and TRBJ1-2; D gene ambiguous. V shed 1 base and J shed 0 bases, with 12 bases lying between them. Germline V lookup: CDR1 LGHDT, CDR2 YNNKEL (reference sequence). The length of the CDR3 is 16 residues. DNA of the CDR3: TGTGCCAGCAGCCAAGCCGGCCGTCGGGCTAACTATGGCTACACCTTC. This gives the protein CASSQAGRRANYGYTF.

This clonotype was counted at least ten times. The V gene is TRBV7-2, the J gene TRBJ1-4; no definite D call. CDR1 SGHTA and CDR2 FQGNSA come from the germline V gene. V shed 1 base and J shed 4 bases, with 7 bases lying between them. The CDR3 spans 14 residues. In nucleotides, the CDR3 is TGTGCCAGCAGCTTAGTCAGCCTTAATGAAAAACTGTTTTTT. Protein: CASSLVSLNEKLFF.

This clonotype was found many times. The genes are TRBV29-1 and TRBJ2-2; possible D gene TRBD1, 6 bases. Germline CDR1 reads SQVTM; CDR2 reads ANQGSEA. The CDR3 totals 14 residues. The ends were cut back, 5 bases at V and 0 bases at J, with 10 bases in the middle. The DNA of the CDR3 is TGCAGCGTTTCACAGGGAACGAACACCGGGGAGCTGTTTTTT. It translates to CSVSQGTNTGELFF.

This clonotype was recorded a few times. The rearrangement joins TRBV18 to TRBJ2-5; D is ambiguous. The CDR3 consists of 14 residues. The V end lost 3 bases, the J end lost 0 bases, and 8 bases lay between the germline ends. Germline V gene sequence: CDR1 KGHSH, CDR2 LQKENI. In nucleotides, the CDR3 is TGTGCCAGCTCACCCCCAGAGTACCAAGAGACCCAGTACTTC. Translating it yields CASSPPEYQETQYF.

Comment on this clonotype: A single base separates this from a much larger clone, so it may be a read error. The rearrangement links TRBV19 to TRBJ2-5, with 11 positions matching TRBD1. The CDR3 is made up of 16 amino acids. Per the germline V gene, CDR1 is LNHDA and CDR2 is SQIVND (reference sequence). CDR3 DNA sequence: TGTGCCAGTAGTTCTGGACAGGGGGCGCTCCGAGAGGCCCAGTACTTC. It encodes CASSSGQGALREAQYF.

This clonotype was seen many times. The chain carries TRBV20-1 and TRBJ2-1; weak D call: TRBD2 (5 bases). V dropped 1 base and J dropped 0 bases, with 25 bases sitting between them. The CDR3 spans 20 residues. Per germline, CDR1 DFQATT and CDR2 SNEGSKA (reference sequence). The CDR3 reads CSARVGSGLPTISSYNEQFF. CDR3 nucleotide sequence: TGCAGTGCTAGAGTGGGTTCCGGACTTCCAACGATCAGCTCCTACAATGAGCAGTTCTTC.

This clonotype was observed at least ten times. The J gene is TRBJ2-3, the V gene TRBV20-1, with TRBD2 matching over 11 bases. V was pared by 2 bases and J by 6 bases, with 7 bases of the junction left unmatched. CDR1 is DFQATT and CDR2 is SNEGSKA in the germline V gene (reference sequence). There are 15 residues in the CDR3. The CDR3 DNA reads TGCAGTGCTAGAAATAGCGGGGGGGCTAAGGATACGCAGTATTTT. Residues: CSARNSGGAKDTQYF.